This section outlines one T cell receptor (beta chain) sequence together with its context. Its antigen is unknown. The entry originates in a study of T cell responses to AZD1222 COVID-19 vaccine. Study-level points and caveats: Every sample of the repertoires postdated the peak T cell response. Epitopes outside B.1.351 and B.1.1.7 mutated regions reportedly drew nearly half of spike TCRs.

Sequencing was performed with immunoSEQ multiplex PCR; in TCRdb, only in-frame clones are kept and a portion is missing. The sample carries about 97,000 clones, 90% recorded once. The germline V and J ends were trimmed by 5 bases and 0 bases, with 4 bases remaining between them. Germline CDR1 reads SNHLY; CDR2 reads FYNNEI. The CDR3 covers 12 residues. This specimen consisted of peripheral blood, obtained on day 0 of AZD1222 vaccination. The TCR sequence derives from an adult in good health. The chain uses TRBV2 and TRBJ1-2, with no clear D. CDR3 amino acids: CASSQTNYGYTF. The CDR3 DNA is TGTGCCAGCAGTCAAACTAACTATGGCTACACCTTC.